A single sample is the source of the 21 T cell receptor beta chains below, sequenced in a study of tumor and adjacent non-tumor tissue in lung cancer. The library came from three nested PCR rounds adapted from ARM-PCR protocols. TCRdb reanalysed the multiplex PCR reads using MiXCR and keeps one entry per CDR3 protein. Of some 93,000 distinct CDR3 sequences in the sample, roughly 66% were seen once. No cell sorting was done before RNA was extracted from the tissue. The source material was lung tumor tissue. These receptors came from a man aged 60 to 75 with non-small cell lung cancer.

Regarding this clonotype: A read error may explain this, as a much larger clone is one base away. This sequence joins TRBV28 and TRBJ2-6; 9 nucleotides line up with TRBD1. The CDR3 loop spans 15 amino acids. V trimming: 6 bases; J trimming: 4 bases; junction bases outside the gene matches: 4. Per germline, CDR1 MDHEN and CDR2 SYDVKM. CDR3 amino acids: CASSTGGSGANVLTF. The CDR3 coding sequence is TGTGCCAGCAGCACAGGGGGCTCCGGGGCCAACGTCCTGACTTTC.

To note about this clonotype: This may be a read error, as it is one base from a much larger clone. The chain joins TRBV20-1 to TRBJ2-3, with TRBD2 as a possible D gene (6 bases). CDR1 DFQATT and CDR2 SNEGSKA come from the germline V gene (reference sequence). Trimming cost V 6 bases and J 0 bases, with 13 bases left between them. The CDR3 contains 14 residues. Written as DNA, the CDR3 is TGCAGTGCCGTTAGGGGACTTAGCACAGATACGCAGTATTTT. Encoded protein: CSAVRGLSTDTQYF.

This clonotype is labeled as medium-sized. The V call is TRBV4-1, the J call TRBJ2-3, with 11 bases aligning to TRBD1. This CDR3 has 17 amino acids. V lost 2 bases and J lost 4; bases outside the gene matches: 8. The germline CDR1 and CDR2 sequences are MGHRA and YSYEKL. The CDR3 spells CASSQPLGQGVPDTQYF. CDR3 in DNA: TGCGCCAGCAGCCAACCTTTGGGACAGGGGGTCCCAGATACGCAGTATTTT.

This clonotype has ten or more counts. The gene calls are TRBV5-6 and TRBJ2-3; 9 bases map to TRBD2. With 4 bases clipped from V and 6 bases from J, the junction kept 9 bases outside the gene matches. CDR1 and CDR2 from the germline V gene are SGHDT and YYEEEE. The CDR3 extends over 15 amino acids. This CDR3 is CASSPDLAGIDTQYF. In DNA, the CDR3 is TGTGCCAGCAGCCCCGATCTAGCGGGGATCGATACGCAGTATTTT. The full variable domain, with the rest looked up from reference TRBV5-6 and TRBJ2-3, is DAGVTQSPTHLIKTRGQQVTLRCSPKSGHDTVSWYQQALGQGPQFIFQYYEEEERQRGNFPDRFSGHQFPNYSSELNVNALLLGDSALYLCASSPDLAGIDTQYFGPGTRLTVL.

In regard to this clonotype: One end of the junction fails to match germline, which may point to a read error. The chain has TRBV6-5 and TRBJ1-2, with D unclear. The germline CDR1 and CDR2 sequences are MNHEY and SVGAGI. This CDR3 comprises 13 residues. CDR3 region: CASTYTDLEGYTF. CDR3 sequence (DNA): TGTGCCAGCACTTACACGGACCTGGAAGGCTACACCTTC.

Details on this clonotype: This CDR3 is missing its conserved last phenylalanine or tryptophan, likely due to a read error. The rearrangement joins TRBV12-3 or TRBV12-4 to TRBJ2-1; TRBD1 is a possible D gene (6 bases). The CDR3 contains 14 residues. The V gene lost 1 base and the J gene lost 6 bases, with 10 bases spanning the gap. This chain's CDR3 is CASSLGQTGNEQFL. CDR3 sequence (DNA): TGTGCCAGCAGTTTAGGTCAGACAGGCAATGAGCAGTTCCTC.

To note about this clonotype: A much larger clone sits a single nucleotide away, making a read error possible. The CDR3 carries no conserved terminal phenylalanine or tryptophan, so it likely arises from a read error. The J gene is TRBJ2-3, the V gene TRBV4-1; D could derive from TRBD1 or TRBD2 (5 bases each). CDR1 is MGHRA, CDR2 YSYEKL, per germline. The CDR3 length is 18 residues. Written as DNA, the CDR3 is TGCGCCAGCAACCAATACGACACCCCGGGACGGACCACAGATACGCAGTATTCT. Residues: CASNQYDTPGRTTDTQYS.

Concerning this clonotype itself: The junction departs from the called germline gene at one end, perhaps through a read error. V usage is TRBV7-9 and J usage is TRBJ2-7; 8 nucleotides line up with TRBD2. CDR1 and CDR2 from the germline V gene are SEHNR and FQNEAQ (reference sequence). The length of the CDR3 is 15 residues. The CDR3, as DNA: TGTGGCAGCAGCTTAGCAATAGCGGGATTGCAAGAGCAGTACTTC. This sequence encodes CGSSLAIAGLQEQYF.

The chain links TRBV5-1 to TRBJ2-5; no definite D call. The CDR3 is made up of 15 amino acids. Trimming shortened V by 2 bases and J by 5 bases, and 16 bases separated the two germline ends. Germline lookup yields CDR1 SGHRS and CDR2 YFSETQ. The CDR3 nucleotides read TGCGCCAGCAGCTTAGACCCGTCCAGTATTGAGACCCAGTACTTC. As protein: CASSLDPSSIETQYF.

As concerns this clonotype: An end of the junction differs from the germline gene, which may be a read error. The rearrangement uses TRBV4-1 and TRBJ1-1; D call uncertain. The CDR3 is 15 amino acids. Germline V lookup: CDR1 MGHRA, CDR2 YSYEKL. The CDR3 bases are TGCGCCAACAGCCAAGTCATGAGGGAGAACACTGAAGTTTTCTTT. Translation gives CANSQVMRENTEVFF.

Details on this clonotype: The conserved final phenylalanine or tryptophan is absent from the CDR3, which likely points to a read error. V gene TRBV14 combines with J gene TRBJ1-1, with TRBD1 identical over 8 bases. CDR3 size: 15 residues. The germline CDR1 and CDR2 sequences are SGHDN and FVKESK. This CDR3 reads CASGQFSDRGTEAFS. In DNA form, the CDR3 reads TGTGCCAGCGGCCAATTCTCAGACAGGGGCACTGAAGCTTTCTCT.

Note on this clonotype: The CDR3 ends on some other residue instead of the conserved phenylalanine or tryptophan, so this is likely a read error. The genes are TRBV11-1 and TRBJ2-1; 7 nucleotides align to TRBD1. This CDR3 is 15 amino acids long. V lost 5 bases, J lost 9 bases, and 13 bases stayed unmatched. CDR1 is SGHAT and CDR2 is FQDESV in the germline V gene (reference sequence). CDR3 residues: CASSRTGAPHSEQFL. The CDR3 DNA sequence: TGTGCCAGCAGCCGGACAGGAGCTCCCCACAGTGAGCAGTTCTTG.

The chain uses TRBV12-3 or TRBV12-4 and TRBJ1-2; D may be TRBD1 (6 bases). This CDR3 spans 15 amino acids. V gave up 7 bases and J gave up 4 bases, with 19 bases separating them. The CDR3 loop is CASKPTGTRGYGYTF. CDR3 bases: TGTGCCAGCAAACCCACCGGGACAAGGGGCTATGGCTACACCTTC.

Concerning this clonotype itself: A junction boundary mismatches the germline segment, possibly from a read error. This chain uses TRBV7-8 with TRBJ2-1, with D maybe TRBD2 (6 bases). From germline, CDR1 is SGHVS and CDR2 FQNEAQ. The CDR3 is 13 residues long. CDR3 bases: TGTGCCAGCAGCCCCAGATGGCGGGGTGATGAGCAGTTC. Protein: CASSPRWRGDEQF.

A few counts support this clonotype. The chain's CDR3 is CASSLGLAGEVYEQYF. The CDR3 nucleotides read TGTGCCAGCAGTCTGGGACTAGCGGGAGAGGTCTACGAGCAGTACTTC. V gene TRBV28 combines with J gene TRBJ2-7; 14 nucleotides line up with TRBD2. The V segment lost 5 bases and the J segment 3 bases; nucleotides outside the gene matches: 6. The CDR3 loop spans 16 amino acids. Germline values: CDR1 MDHEN, CDR2 SYDVKM. Variable domain in full (rest from reference TRBV28 and TRBJ2-7): DVKVTQSSRYLVKRTGEKVFLECVQDMDHENMFWYRQDPGLGLRLIYFSYDVKMKEKGDIPEGYSVSREKKERFSLILESASTNQTSMYLCASSLGLAGEVYEQYFGPGTRLTVT.

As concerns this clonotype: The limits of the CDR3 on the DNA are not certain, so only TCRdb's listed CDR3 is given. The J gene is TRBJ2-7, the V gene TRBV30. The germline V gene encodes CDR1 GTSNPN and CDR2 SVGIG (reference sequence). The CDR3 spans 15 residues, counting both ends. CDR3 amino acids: CAWSMFGRGSYEQYF.

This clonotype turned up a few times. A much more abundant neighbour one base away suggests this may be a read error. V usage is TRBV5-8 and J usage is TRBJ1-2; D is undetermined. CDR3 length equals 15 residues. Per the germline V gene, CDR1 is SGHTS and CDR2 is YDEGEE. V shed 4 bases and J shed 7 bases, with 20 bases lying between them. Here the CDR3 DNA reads TGTGCCAGCAGCCCCCCCGTTGGACGCCCGGGTGGCTACACCTTC. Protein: CASSPPVGRPGGYTF.

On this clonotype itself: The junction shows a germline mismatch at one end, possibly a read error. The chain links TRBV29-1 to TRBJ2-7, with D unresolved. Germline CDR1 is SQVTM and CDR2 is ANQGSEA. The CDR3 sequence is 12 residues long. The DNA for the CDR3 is TGCAGGGTTGAAGTGAACATCTACGAGCAGTACTTC. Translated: CRVEVNIYEQYF.

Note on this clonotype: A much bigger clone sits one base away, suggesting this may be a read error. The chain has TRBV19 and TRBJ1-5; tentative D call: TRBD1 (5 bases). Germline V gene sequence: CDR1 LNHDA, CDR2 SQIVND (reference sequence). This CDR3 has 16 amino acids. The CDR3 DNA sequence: TGTGCCAGTAGTTCTTCCGGGACCTTTAGCAATCAGCCCAAGCATTTT. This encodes CASSSSGTFSNQPKHF.

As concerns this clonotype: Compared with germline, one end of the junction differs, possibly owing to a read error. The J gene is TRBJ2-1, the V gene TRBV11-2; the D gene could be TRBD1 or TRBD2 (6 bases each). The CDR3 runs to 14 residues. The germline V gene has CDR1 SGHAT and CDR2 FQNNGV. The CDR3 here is CASSLDGGPNEHLF. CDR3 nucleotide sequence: TGTGCTAGCAGCTTAGATGGGGGGCCCAATGAGCATTTATTC.

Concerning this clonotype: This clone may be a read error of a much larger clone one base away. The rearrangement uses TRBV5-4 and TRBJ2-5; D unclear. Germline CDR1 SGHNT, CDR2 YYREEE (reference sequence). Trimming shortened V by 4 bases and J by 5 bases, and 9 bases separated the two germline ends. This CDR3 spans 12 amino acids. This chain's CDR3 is CASSGPWETQYF. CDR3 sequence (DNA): TGTGCCAGCAGCGGCCCCTGGGAGACCCAGTACTTC. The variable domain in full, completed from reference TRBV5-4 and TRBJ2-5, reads ETGVTQSPTHLIKTRGQQVTLRCSSQSGHNTVSWYQQALGQGPQFIFQYYREEENGRGNFPPRFSGLQFPNYSSELNVNALELDDSALYLCASSGPWETQYFGPGTRLLVL.